The present T cell receptor beta chain was sequenced within a study of blood T cell repertoires in COVID-19 (TCRdb year 2020). Study-wide context: Samples from collaborators originated in the United States, Italy and Spain and spanned both the acute and convalescent phases of COVID-19. The sample metadata nearly always contained a de-identified subject ID, COVID-19 status, age in years and sex. The dataset comprised deeply sampled blood TCRbeta repertoires from subjects exposed to, actively infected with, or recovered from COVID-19. The prospective study material was composed of cDNA or gDNA derived from T cells, B-cell-depleted T cells, or PBMCs. Samples were obtained from the ongoing ImmuneRACE study (first 160 participants) and from about 1,300 subjects provided by 6 global collaborators. Where available, HLA class I and class II types were obtained from metadata supplied by the sample provider rather than from assay-based typing. The repertoires were made available in a free public database intended to serve as a resource for research on the immune response to SARS-CoV-2. The paper's findings and limits, for the study overall: The amount of clinical and demographic metadata varied by source and participant and was provided uncurated.

Deletion took 3 bases off V and 9 bases off J, with a span of 20 bases between the germline ends. Looking up the germline V gene (reference sequence) yields CDR1 LNHDA and CDR2 SQIVND. Its CDR3 holds 15 amino acids, cysteine through phenylalanine. Only the CDR3 part of the read is kept: 45 bases, read in frame from the first base. TCRbeta CDR3 regions were amplified from genomic DNA using the immunoSEQ Assay, a bias-controlled multiplex PCR. As for the authors' bioinformatics: The number of nucleated cells in each sample was estimated by amplification of reference gene primers within the assay. To quantify the absolute abundance of each unique TCRbeta CDR3 rearrangement, sequence reads were collapsed and filtered. For each sample, productive Simpson clonality was calculated by taking the square root of Simpson's diversity index across productive rearrangements. This is the immuneACCESS table as TCRdb keeps it, with only in-frame sequences that have V and J called. A part of the clones is gone; compared with another copy, unresolved V genes explain less than half, and the rest is unexplained. V, J and clone size are taken as reported in that table, and D and trimming were inferred from the DNA itself. The table for this sample lists a few hundred thousand clones; about nine tenths of them were counted only once. The ten largest clones add up to about 3% of the sample.

Only a few counts were recorded for this clone. Which antigen it targets is not known. Base qualities are missing; no much larger clone stands one base away. Collaborating institutions collected whole blood in K2EDTA tubes following their own protocols. Collaborator samples were shipped for TCRbeta analysis as frozen whole blood, isolated PBMCs, or DNA extracted from either sample type. Sequenced: peripheral blood. Recombination linked TRBV19 to TRBJ1-2, with TRBD1 as a weak D call on 5 bases. This receptor was identified in a woman in her twenties or thirties with active or convalescent COVID-19. The nucleotide sequence is given as TGTGCCAGTAGTATTCCAGGACACAATCTTAAGAGCTACACCTTC. This translates into CASSIPGHNLKSYTF. Reference TRBV19 and TRBJ1-2 genes cover what lies past the CDR3, so the full variable domain is DGGITQSPKYLFRKEGQNVTLSCEQNLNHDAMYWYRQDPGQGLRLIYYSQIVNDFQKGDIAEGYSVSREKKESFPLTVTSAQKNPTAFYLCASSIPGHNLKSYTFGSGTRLTVV.